The 4 T cell receptor beta chains below were found in one sample sequenced in a study of CXCR3-negative and CXCR3-positive naive CD8 T cells (dated by TCRdb to the late 2010s). The full study reports these points: TRB CDR3s from CXCR3-positive naive cells showed higher hydrophobicity (lower Kidera factor 4), lower energy, and higher strength and volume indices than CXCR3-negative naive cells.

TCRdb records NextSeq 550 as the sequencer. The Human TCR Profiling Kit (MiLaboratory) was used to prepare UMI-labeled 5' RACE TRB cDNA libraries. The reads, reprocessed by TCRdb, yield one row per CDR3 protein sequence and no DNA. The table for this sample records fewer than 90,000 distinct CDR3 sequences. The ten most abundant clones make up 0.62% of the sample. Antigens of these TCRs are unknown. Sequences were obtained from naive CXCR3+ CD8+ T cells from blood. The cell subset or site label of this sample denotes: CD45RO-CCR7+CD27+CD95- naive CD8+ T cells expressing CXCR3 (TNR3+). Every receptor here comes from a human donor in good health. Some clones in this sample may be carry-over from other donors' samples.

The chain joins TRBV19 to TRBJ2-7; TCRdb reports TRBD2, a call that lacks DNA to check it against. Germline CDR1 is LNHDA and CDR2 is SQIVND (reference sequence). The CDR3 extends over 14 amino acids. The CDR3 here is CASSWGEGPYEQYF.

The chain couples TRBV2 to TRBJ1-5. CDR1 SNHLY and CDR2 FYNNEI come from the germline V gene. The CDR3 is 14 residues long. CDR3: CASSVKRVGGPQHF.

V usage is TRBV6-5 and J usage is TRBJ2-5; TCRdb names TRBD2, which stays unverified in the absence of DNA. The CDR3 is 12 amino acids. The V gene's germline CDR1 is MNHEY and CDR2 SVGAGI. CDR3 residues: CASSAAEETQYF.

CDR3 amino acids: CSATGTGQWYGYTF. The chain joins TRBV29-1 to TRBJ1-2; TCRdb proposes TRBD1, but this gene call is untestable without DNA. CDR3 length equals 14 residues. CDR1 SQVTM and CDR2 ANQGSEA come from the germline V gene.